A selection of T cell receptor beta chains follows, all from one sample in a study of cytomegalovirus exposure and HLA in healthy donors. Sequencing was performed with immunoSEQ multiplex PCR; in TCRdb, only in-frame clones are kept and a portion is missing. The data contain 60,000 to 70,000 clones, 80% of them singletons. The sample comprised PBMCs. The origin of the receptors is a woman aged 25-40 years in good health and CMV-seronegative. CDR3s leave out the opening cysteine and the closing phenylalanine or tryptophan. The order of the fields is J gene, CDR3 length, V gene, CDR3 protein.

TRBJ1-1 12 TRBV5-1 ASSLQQGNTEAF
TRBJ1-5 10 TRBV7-9 ASSNPNQPQH
TRBJ1-4 15 TRBV30 AWSAAQGKRAFEKLF
TRBJ2-7 13 TRBV6-5 ASSYSWTASYEQY
TRBJ2-7 13 TRBV4-1 ASRPIAGASYEQY
TRBJ2-1 14 TRBV6-5 ASSSRTGGAYNEQF
TRBJ1-2 14 TRBV2 ASSEAARENALGYT
TRBJ2-7 11 TRBV6-1 ATLGGESYEQY
TRBJ2-3 12 TRBV9 ASSSVPNTDTQY
TRBJ1-2 11 TRBV27 ASSFVPEGGYT
TRBJ1-5 13 TRBV29-1 SVGGTGVGNQPQH
TRBJ2-1 13 TRBV5-1 ASSLAIGNGNEQF
TRBJ2-5 13 TRBV11-2 ASSRAPNGVLAQY
TRBJ1-1 12 TRBV7-9 ASTPPGRDTEAF
TRBJ2-5 8 TRBV25-1 ASTGETQY
TRBJ1-1 10 TRBV6-1 ASMKQATEAF
TRBJ1-6 15 TRBV5-8 ASSSGQGRSYNSPLH
TRBJ1-2 12 TRBV30 AWRPRGVNYGYT
TRBJ1-6 14 TRBV6-5 ASSYSPVRGNSPLH
TRBJ1-6 12 TRBV19 ASKNGNYNSPLH
TRBJ1-1 10 TRBV27 ASGRGLREAF
TRBJ1-2 10 TRBV2 ASLQGTYGYT
. 10 TRBV30 AWKESSYEQY
TRBJ1-1 12 TRBV2 ASSIGQVNTEAF
TRBJ1-2 11 TRBV9 ASSEGVDYGYT
TRBJ1-2 14 TRBV5-4 ASSSARDRGKEGYT
TRBJ1-6 11 TRBV2 ASIGQGNSPLH
TRBJ2-7 12 TRBV18 ASSPGEWTYEQY
TRBJ2-1 10 TRBV13 ASSNSSYEQF
TRBJ1-2 12 TRBV9 ASSPPTSNYGYT
TRBJ1-1 11 TRBV6-5 ASSPFGVSEAF
TRBJ2-1 13 TRBV14 ASSRIRGSYNEQF
TRBJ1-5 12 TRBV30 AWSVDTSNQPQH
TRBJ1-5 12 TRBV19 ASSIQGDHQPQH
TRBJ1-6 10 TRBV5-6 ASSTQDSPLH
TRBJ1-1 12 TRBV9 ASSAQGRGTEAF
TRBJ2-5 12 TRBV5-1 ASSLVSGGETQY
TRBJ2-1 13 TRBV4-3 ASSLRSGYYNEQF
TRBJ1-2 12 TRBV5-1 ASRRTGADYGYT
TRBJ1-5 13 TRBV30 AWSKINRSNQPQH
TRBJ2-3 12 TRBV30 AWSAGGSTDTQY
TRBJ1-2 10 TRBV29-1 SERQGLSGYT
TRBJ1-1 15 TRBV4-1 ASSQDRLGGVGTEAF
TRBJ1-5 10 TRBV7-9 ASTLAEQPQH
TRBJ1-2 13 TRBV5-1 ASSTGTASIYGYT
TRBJ1-3 11 TRBV30 AWGQVSGNTIY
TRBJ2-7 12 TRBV7-6 ASSSGTVSYEQY
TRBJ2-5 12 TRBV10-3 AISAAGLKETQY
TRBJ1-4 13 TRBV9 ASSKTDRGHEKLF
TRBJ2-2 10 TRBV7-3 ASSSFTGELF
TRBJ2-1 14 TRBV29-1 SVGGSRGETYNEQF
TRBJ1-1 12 TRBV6-5 ASSAVPGYTEAF